This is a list of T cell receptor beta chains from one sample in a study of blood T cells in healthy people across ages. From the 5' RACE reads, TCRdb called clonotypes with MiXCR, one entry per CDR3 protein. The sample consists of about 1.1 million distinct CDR3 sequences, around two fifths of them appearing once. Material for sequencing was blood. Every receptor here comes from a man aged 18 to 29 in good health. Both conserved end residues are part of each CDR3. Each record gives: clone size, J gene, V gene, CDR3 length, CDR3 protein. Not every row has a clone size; where given, it reads once, few, many or a size class.

clone size: .; J gene: TRBJ2-7; V gene: TRBV6-2/TRBV6-3; CDR3 length: 16; CDR3 protein: CASSKPGPSGGYEQYF
clone size: .; J gene: TRBJ2-3; V gene: TRBV5-1; CDR3 length: 16; CDR3 protein: CASGQMTGQGTDTQYF
clone size: .; J gene: TRBJ1-6; V gene: TRBV4-3; CDR3 length: 16; CDR3 protein: CASSQGEDSGNSPLHF
clone size: .; J gene: TRBJ2-5; V gene: TRBV20-1; CDR3 length: 12; CDR3 protein: CSEGGVQETQYF
clone size: .; J gene: TRBJ1-1; V gene: TRBV7-9; CDR3 length: 13; CDR3 protein: CASSPRDLGLAFF
clone size: few; J gene: TRBJ1-2; V gene: TRBV9; CDR3 length: 16; CDR3 protein: CASSALSGTGYNGYTF
clone size: few; J gene: TRBJ2-1; V gene: TRBV5-1; CDR3 length: 17; CDR3 protein: CASSLMGLAGELGEQFF
clone size: .; J gene: TRBJ2-5; V gene: TRBV21-1; CDR3 length: 17; CDR3 protein: CPSSKIPPGGVQGTQYF
clone size: .; J gene: TRBJ1-2; V gene: TRBV5-1; CDR3 length: 14; CDR3 protein: CASSFGQFNYGYTF
clone size: few; J gene: TRBJ1-6; V gene: TRBV4-3; CDR3 length: 15; CDR3 protein: CASSQWTGINSPLHF
clone size: few; J gene: TRBJ2-7; V gene: TRBV6-2/TRBV6-3; CDR3 length: 16; CDR3 protein: CASSYSGSGAFYEQYF
clone size: .; J gene: TRBJ1-6; V gene: TRBV29-1; CDR3 length: 13; CDR3 protein: CSVDCDTDSPLHF
clone size: few; J gene: TRBJ2-7; V gene: TRBV7-2; CDR3 length: 12; CDR3 protein: CASSLGTNEQYF
clone size: .; J gene: TRBJ2-1; V gene: TRBV2; CDR3 length: 12; CDR3 protein: CASSGDVNEQFF
clone size: many; J gene: TRBJ2-3; V gene: TRBV25-1; CDR3 length: 16; CDR3 protein: CASSEYGGTRGDTQYF
clone size: many; J gene: TRBJ2-7; V gene: TRBV2; CDR3 length: 12; CDR3 protein: CVSAADSYEQYF
clone size: .; J gene: TRBJ2-1; V gene: TRBV20-1; CDR3 length: 12; CDR3 protein: CSAGTSWNEQFF
clone size: .; J gene: .; V gene: TRBV12-3/TRBV12-4; CDR3 length: 15; CDR3 protein: CASSFRWIGYNEQYF
clone size: .; J gene: .; V gene: TRBV10-3; CDR3 length: 11; CDR3 protein: CAISGGNEQYF
clone size: few; J gene: TRBJ2-2; V gene: TRBV19; CDR3 length: 15; CDR3 protein: CASSSGTGYTGELFF
clone size: .; J gene: TRBJ2-3; V gene: TRBV12-3/TRBV12-4; CDR3 length: 16; CDR3 protein: CASSLSRVGRTDTQYF
clone size: .; J gene: TRBJ2-1; V gene: TRBV20-1; CDR3 length: 17; CDR3 protein: CSAQLLIQGGEGGEQFF
clone size: few; J gene: TRBJ1-2; V gene: TRBV28; CDR3 length: 16; CDR3 protein: CASSDGQDDGDYGYTF
clone size: .; J gene: TRBJ1-1; V gene: TRBV7-9; CDR3 length: 15; CDR3 protein: CASDGTRVVNTEAFF
clone size: .; J gene: TRBJ1-5; V gene: TRBV20-1; CDR3 length: 17; CDR3 protein: CSARGGRGRELVQPQHF
clone size: few; J gene: TRBJ1-2; V gene: TRBV7-2; CDR3 length: 16; CDR3 protein: CASSLGGVTSNYGYTF
clone size: once; J gene: TRBJ2-1; V gene: TRBV20-1; CDR3 length: 15; CDR3 protein: CSAREGGGPRNEQFF
clone size: .; J gene: TRBJ1-2; V gene: TRBV20-1; CDR3 length: 15; CDR3 protein: CGARVLQAPNYGYTF
clone size: .; J gene: TRBJ1-1; V gene: TRBV7-2; CDR3 length: 15; CDR3 protein: CASSLGPGPNTEAFF
clone size: .; J gene: TRBJ2-3; V gene: TRBV11-2; CDR3 length: 14; CDR3 protein: CASINRDSTDTQYF
clone size: few; J gene: TRBJ1-2; V gene: TRBV15; CDR3 length: 13; CDR3 protein: CATSGQGGYGYTF
clone size: .; J gene: .; V gene: TRBV7-2; CDR3 length: 15; CDR3 protein: CASSSSGTVKETQYF
clone size: many; J gene: TRBJ2-3; V gene: TRBV4-3; CDR3 length: 13; CDR3 protein: CASSQAHTDTQYF
clone size: .; J gene: TRBJ2-1; V gene: TRBV3-1; CDR3 length: 14; CDR3 protein: CASSHDDWGNEQFF
clone size: .; J gene: TRBJ2-7; V gene: TRBV7-2; CDR3 length: 13; CDR3 protein: CASSLEWNYEQYF
clone size: .; J gene: TRBJ1-1; V gene: TRBV2; CDR3 length: 15; CDR3 protein: CASSEEAASGTEAFF
clone size: few; J gene: TRBJ2-7; V gene: TRBV29-1; CDR3 length: 14; CDR3 protein: CSVCPGTGVYEQYF
clone size: few; J gene: TRBJ2-7; V gene: TRBV21-1; CDR3 length: 15; CDR3 protein: CASSRASWTPYEQYF
clone size: .; J gene: TRBJ1-2; V gene: TRBV2; CDR3 length: 14; CDR3 protein: CASSGIRTTYGYTF